The 23 T cell receptor beta chains given below trace back to one sample, sequenced in a study of T-cell memory formation after mild COVID-19. MiXCR, run by TCRdb on the 5' RACE reads, gives a single entry per CDR3 protein. The sample shows 390,000 or so distinct CDR3 sequences, approximately 16% of them seen only once. The specimen sequenced was PBMCs or a T cell subset sorted from them (not recorded which). The receptors shown here come from a man between 18 and 29 years old who had mild COVID-19 (a few samples of this study predate the infection). Cell type and time point are not known.

The rearrangement links TRBV7-2 to TRBJ1-6, with D hard to call. Trimming stripped 5 bases from V and 13 bases from J, with 12 bases between. CDR3 size: 12 residues. The V gene's germline CDR1 is SGHTA and CDR2 FQGNSA. CDR3 sequence (DNA): TGTGCCAGCAGCCCCACCGAATCTCCCCTCCACTTT. Its protein product is CASSPTESPLHF.

V usage is TRBV7-2 and J usage is TRBJ1-3; D is undetermined. Germline-derived CDR1 and CDR2 are SGHTA and FQGNSA. The germline V and J ends were trimmed by 5 bases and 0 bases, with 11 bases remaining between them. The CDR3 length is 15 residues. The CDR3 sequence: CASSPPSRSGNTIYF. For the CDR3, the DNA is TGTGCCAGCAGCCCTCCCAGCCGCTCTGGAAACACCATATATTTT.

This chain joins TRBV3-1 and TRBJ2-3; 8 bases map to TRBD1. CDR3 length equals 16 residues. Germline V gene sequence: CDR1 LGHDT, CDR2 YNNKEL (reference sequence). Trimming removed 6 bases from V and 4 bases from J; junction bases left unmatched: 12. The CDR3 protein is CASRAPGQAAPDTQYF. The CDR3, as DNA: TGTGCCAGCAGGGCCCCGGGACAGGCGGCCCCAGATACGCAGTATTTT.

The CDR3 reads CASRWLNTEAFF. CDR3 DNA: TGTGCCAGCAGGTGGTTGAACACTGAAGCTTTCTTT. The J gene is TRBJ1-1, the V gene TRBV11-2; D is unresolved. Per the germline V gene, CDR1 is SGHAT and CDR2 is FQNNGV. Deletions cut 6 bases from V and 0 bases from J, with 5 bases between. The CDR3 extends over 12 amino acids.

This clonotype was counted only a few times. The chain has TRBV15 and TRBJ1-1, with D unresolved. Germline V gives CDR1 LNHNV, CDR2 YYDKDF (reference sequence). The CDR3 is made up of 12 amino acids. V lost 0 bases and J 7 bases, leaving 6 bases between the germline ends. The CDR3 nucleotides read TGTGCCACCAGCAGAGAAACGGGTGAAGCTTTCTTT. Residues: CATSRETGEAFF.

The rearrangement joins TRBV11-2 to TRBJ2-1, with 9 bases matching TRBD1. The CDR3 sequence is 14 residues long. V was pared by 4 bases and J by 5 bases, with 3 bases of the junction left unmatched. Per germline, CDR1 SGHAT and CDR2 FQNNGV. CDR3 in DNA: TGTGCCAGCAGCTATGGACAGGGGCACAATGAGCAGTTCTTC. Encoded protein: CASSYGQGHNEQFF.

The chain has TRBV29-1 and TRBJ1-1, with TRBD1 identical over 9 bases. CDR1 is SQVTM and CDR2 is ANQGSEA in the germline V gene. Germline trimming cut 3 bases from V and 2 bases from J; bases unmatched to any gene: 7. The CDR3 consists of 15 residues. CDR3 DNA: TGCAGCGTTGACCTCCTGGGACAGGGCAACACTGAAGCTTTCTTT. This encodes CSVDLLGQGNTEAFF.

This chain uses TRBV3-1 with TRBJ2-1, with D perhaps assigned TRBD1 or TRBD2 (5 bases each). The CDR3 consists of 15 residues. V dropped 4 bases and J dropped 3 bases, with 13 bases sitting between them. The germline CDR1 and CDR2 sequences are LGHDT and YNNKEL (reference sequence). The CDR3 loop is CASSRRDRGYNEQFF. The CDR3 DNA is TGTGCCAGCAGCCGTCGGGACCGAGGCTACAATGAGCAGTTCTTC.

The J gene is TRBJ2-7, the V gene TRBV25-1; 10 positions agree with TRBD2. The CDR3 loop spans 17 amino acids. V lost 1 base to trimming and J lost 4 bases; unmatched junction nucleotides: 10. Per germline, CDR1 MGHDK and CDR2 SYGVNS. CDR3: CASSEWTTSGFFYEQYV. The CDR3, as DNA: TGTGCCAGCAGTGAATGGACGACTAGCGGGTTTTTTTACGAGCAGTACGTC.

The genes are TRBV29-1 and TRBJ2-7; 9 nucleotides align to TRBD2. The CDR3 is 14 amino acids. V lost 4 bases and J lost 2; bases outside the gene matches: 6. Germline loops: CDR1 SQVTM, CDR2 ANQGSEA. The CDR3 reads CSVVSSGKPYEQYV. In DNA, the CDR3 is TGCAGCGTTGTATCTAGCGGGAAACCCTACGAGCAGTACGTC.

The DNA of the CDR3 is TGCAGTGAGCGGGGTAGTCGGGGTACAGATACGCAGTATTTT. The encoded protein is CSERGSRGTDTQYF. The chain recombines TRBV20-1 with TRBJ2-3; TRBD2 agrees at 7 bases. In germline, CDR1 is DFQATT, CDR2 SNEGSKA (reference sequence). This CDR3 comprises 14 residues. V was pared by 7 bases and J by 3 bases, with 10 bases of the junction left unmatched.

The chain combines TRBV7-8 with TRBJ2-1, with D possibly TRBD2 on 7 matching bases. Trimming took 5 bases from V and 0 from J, leaving 17 bases between them. The CDR3 sequence is 17 residues long. Germline values: CDR1 SGHVS, CDR2 FQNEAQ. The CDR3 spells CASSPRRGASSYNEQFF. Here the CDR3 DNA reads TGTGCCAGCAGCCCGCGACGGGGGGCCAGCTCCTACAATGAGCAGTTCTTC. Based on the CDR3 plus reference TRBV7-8 and TRBJ2-1, the full variable domain is GAGVSQSPRYKVAKRGQDVALRCDPISGHVSLFWYQQALGQGPEFLTYFQNEAQLDKSGLPSDRFFAERPEGSVSTLKIQRTQQEDSAVYLCASSPRRGASSYNEQFFGPGTRLTVL.

The chain combines TRBV20-1 with TRBJ1-6, with D unclear. The CDR3 totals 15 residues. In germline, CDR1 is DFQATT, CDR2 SNEGSKA (reference sequence). V was cut by 2 bases and J by 7 bases, with 15 bases left in between. The CDR3 loop reads CSARSTRGGNSPLHF. The CDR3 DNA sequence: TGCAGTGCTAGATCCACCCGGGGAGGAAATTCACCCCTCCACTTT.

This clonotype was observed a handful of times. The J gene is TRBJ2-4, the V gene TRBV7-9; 8 bases are a match to TRBD1. The CDR3 sequence is 16 residues long. CDR1 and CDR2 from the germline V gene are SEHNR and FQNEAQ (reference sequence). The V gene end was trimmed by 5 bases and the J gene end by 0 bases; junction bases not matched to a gene: 6. The CDR3 nucleotides read TGTGCCAGCAGCACGAACAGGGGGTTAGCCAAAAACATTCAGTACTTC. Encoded protein: CASSTNRGLAKNIQYF.

The rearrangement links TRBV10-3 to TRBJ2-3; 9 positions match TRBD2. Looked up from germline, CDR1 is ENHRY and CDR2 is SYGVKD. The CDR3 extends over 16 amino acids. J lost 4 bases, V lost 6 bases, and 11 bases had no gene match. In DNA form, the CDR3 reads TGTGCCATCAGGGGCGCAGCGGGGGGAGCTGCAGATACGCAGTATTTT. Translating it yields CAIRGAAGGAADTQYF.

The chain combines TRBV15 with TRBJ2-2, with D possibly matching TRBD1 (5 bases). The CDR3 extends over 14 amino acids. Looked up from germline, CDR1 is LNHNV and CDR2 is YYDKDF (reference sequence). Trimming stripped 2 bases from V and 6 bases from J, with 10 bases between. As DNA, the CDR3 is TGTGCCACCAGCAGACAGGGAAGTGCCGGGGAGCTGTTTTTT. The encoded protein is CATSRQGSAGELFF. Variable domain in full (rest from reference TRBV15 and TRBJ2-2): DAMVIQNPRYQVTQFGKPVTLSCSQTLNHNVMYWYQQKSSQAPKLLFHYYDKDFNNEADTPDNFQSRRPNTSFCFLDIRSPGLGDTAMYLCATSRQGSAGELFFGEGSRLTVL.

The rearrangement uses TRBV7-9 and TRBJ1-6; D is uncertain. In germline, CDR1 is SEHNR, CDR2 FQNEAQ (reference sequence). This CDR3 region has 14 residues. Deletions cut 4 bases from V and 10 bases from J, with 14 bases between. CDR3 DNA: TGTGCCAGCAGCTCCGGTCGGAGGGTATCACCCCTCCACTTT. As protein: CASSSGRRVSPLHF.

This clonotype appeared many times. The rearrangement uses TRBV7-4 and TRBJ1-3; D gene unclear. The V end was cut by 2 bases, the J end by 4 bases, with 15 bases between. Germline V gives CDR1 SGHVT, CDR2 SQSDAQ. This CDR3 region has 16 residues. As DNA, the CDR3 is TGTGCCAGCAGCTTATTTCCCGCCTTCTCGGGAAACACCATATATTTT. Its translation is CASSLFPAFSGNTIYF.

This clonotype was seen a few times. The chain joins TRBV28 to TRBJ2-3; 11 bases agree with TRBD2. V trimming: 3 bases; J trimming: 7 bases; junction bases outside the gene matches: 3. Germline CDR1 MDHEN, CDR2 SYDVKM. The CDR3 runs 14 residues. For the CDR3, the DNA is TGTGCCAGCAGTTTTTTAGCGGGGGGGCATACGCAGTATTTT. Its protein is CASSFLAGGHTQYF.

The genes are TRBV7-2 and TRBJ1-5, with D hard to call. This CDR3 spans 13 amino acids. The V and J ends lost 2 bases and 4 bases respectively, with 6 bases between them. Germline V gives CDR1 SGHTA, CDR2 FQGNSA. The CDR3 region is CASSLTMNQPQHF. The DNA of the CDR3 is TGTGCCAGCAGCTTAACCATGAATCAGCCCCAGCATTTT.

This chain connects TRBV12-3 or TRBV12-4 to TRBJ2-2; unclear D gene. The CDR3 contains 12 residues. With 4 bases removed from V and 9 bases from J, the gap between germline ends came to 9 bases. The CDR3 sequence is CASSYSGRELFF. The CDR3 DNA reads TGTGCCAGCAGTTACAGTGGCCGGGAGCTGTTTTTT.

This CDR3 is CASSGRVRAGANVLTF. The CDR3 coding sequence is TGTGCCAGCTCCGGACGGGTTAGGGCCGGGGCCAACGTCCTGACTTTC. The chain carries TRBV7-3 and TRBJ2-6; D is undetermined. Trimming stripped 8 bases from V and 4 bases from J, with 18 bases between. Germline assignment: CDR1 SGHTA and CDR2 FQGTGA. This CDR3 has 16 amino acids.

This clonotype was observed a few times. The V and J genes are TRBV28 and TRBJ2-5; no firm D call. The CDR3 is 12 amino acids. Germline CDR1 reads MDHEN; CDR2 reads SYDVKM. V lost 6 bases and J lost 5, with 10 bases in between. The CDR3 protein is CASSARAETQYF. In nucleotides, the CDR3 is TGTGCCAGCAGCGCTCGGGCTGAGACCCAGTACTTC.